Listed below are T cell receptor beta chains from one sample, sequenced in a study of CD4+ T cells in melanoma. The data were produced by immunoSEQ multiplex PCR, yet TCRdb's version contains in-frame clones alone and is incomplete. The data contain roughly 60,000 clones, 60% to 75% of them singletons. Sequenced: tumor tissue. The source is a human donor with melanoma. Each CDR3 is given with its conserved first and last residue. The D gene is left open where the match is weak. Part of the rows lack a size; the others show once, few, many or a class for expanded clones.

V	size	D	J	DNA	CDR3
TRBV19	NA	TRBD2	TRBJ2-5	TGTGCCAGTAGTGTGGGACTGACTAGCGGGGGGGCTGAGACCCAGTACTTC	CASSVGLTSGGAETQYF
TRBV7-2	NA	NA	TRBJ1-2	TGTGCCAGCAGCTTAGTCGGGACCCGGGGGGTTCGTTATGGCTACACCTTC	CASSLVGTRGVRYGYTF
TRBV5-1	NA	TRBD1	TRBJ2-3	TGCGCCAGCAGCCTAGGACAGGGGGCGGATACGCAGTATTTT	CASSLGQGADTQYF
TRBV15	once	NA	TRBJ1-1	TGTGCCACCATCTCCGGGTCGCTAAACACTGAAGCTTTCTTT	CATISGSLNTEAFF
TRBV10-1	NA	TRBD2	TRBJ2-2	TGCGCCAGCAGTGAGTCGACAGCGGGGGCCGGCAGGGAGCTGTTTTTT	CASSESTAGAGRELFF
TRBV7-8	NA	TRBD1	TRBJ2-1	TGTGCCAGCAGCCCTGGGGACAGGGCAAATGAGCAGTTCTTC	CASSPGDRANEQFF
TRBV12-5	few	NA	TRBJ2-7	TGTGCTAGTGGTTTGCCGGGCCCGGCCTACGAGCAGTACTTC	CASGLPGPAYEQYF
TRBV11-2	few	NA	TRBJ2-5	TGTGCCAGCAGCTTAGTGGATATGGAGACCCAGTACTTC	CASSLVDMETQYF
TRBV6-5	NA	TRBD2	TRBJ2-3	TGTGCCAGCAGGGCAACTAGCGGAAGCACAGATACGCAGTATTTT	CASRATSGSTDTQYF
TRBV6-4	NA	NA	TRBJ2-7	TGTGCCAGCAGTGACTCGGGTTTGGGGGAGCAGTACTTC	CASSDSGLGEQYF
TRBV19	NA	NA	TRBJ1-5	TGTGCCAGTGAGAAGGGATCCACCAGGTACGATAGCGATCAGCCCCAGCATTTT	CASEKGSTRYDSDQPQHF
TRBV5-6	many	TRBD1	TRBJ2-2	TGTGCCAGCAGCTTGTTCTGGACAGGGGGCACCGGGGAGCTGTTTTTT	CASSLFWTGGTGELFF
TRBV7-9	NA	NA	TRBJ2-5	TGTGCCAGCCTGATTGAGGGGGAGACCCAGTACTTC	CASLIEGETQYF
TRBV7-2	few	TRBD1	TRBJ1-2	TGTGCCAGCAGCTTTGGGACAGGGCGCTATGGCTACACCTTC	CASSFGTGRYGYTF
TRBV4-2	NA	NA	TRBJ2-5	TGTGCCAGCAGCCAAGATCTTCAGTACCAAGAGACCCAGTACTTC	CASSQDLQYQETQYF
TRBV19	NA	TRBD2	TRBJ2-7	TGTGCCAGTAGTCGTAAAGCGGGGGAATCCGAGCAGTACTTC	CASSRKAGESEQYF
TRBV5-6	once	TRBD1	TRBJ1-4	TGTGCCAGCAGCGGCTACAGGGGGAGTGAAAAACTGTTTTTT	CASSGYRGSEKLFF
TRBV5-1	NA	TRBD1	TRBJ1-1	TGCGCCAGCAGCAAAGGGACAGGGGGTCGCGCTGAAGCTTTCTTT	CASSKGTGGRAEAFF
TRBV4-1	NA	NA	TRBJ2-1	TGCGCCAGCAGCCTGCTAGCGACAGGGAAAAATGAGCAGTTCTTC	CASSLLATGKNEQFF
TRBV5-5	NA	NA	TRBJ1-5	TGTGCCAGCAGCCTCGACAGGCTCAATCAGCCCCAGCATTTT	CASSLDRLNQPQHF
TRBV5-1	NA	NA	TRBJ2-2	TGCGCCAGCAGGTCGACAACGAACACCGGGGAGCTGTTTTTT	CASRSTTNTGELFF
TRBV5-1	NA	NA	TRBJ1-2	TGCGCCAGCAGCTTGAGGGCAACTAACTATGGCTACACCTTC	CASSLRATNYGYTF
TRBV11-1	NA	NA	TRBJ1-1	TGTGCCAGCAGCCTCTCAGGGGTGGTAACTGAAGCTTTCTTT	CASSLSGVVTEAFF
TRBV7-2	NA	NA	TRBJ1-6	TGTGCCAGCAGCTTAGCGTTGCAGCTTAATTCACCCCTCCACTTT	CASSLALQLNSPLHF
TRBV7-2	NA	NA	TRBJ1-3	TGTGCCAGCAGCCCCAATTCAGTTTCTGGAAACACCATATATTTT	CASSPNSVSGNTIYF
TRBV5-5	NA	NA	TRBJ2-3	TGTGCCAGCAGCTTTTGGCCGGCAGATACGCAGTATTTT	CASSFWPADTQYF
TRBV6-5	NA	NA	TRBJ2-7	TGTGCCAGCAGTTATAATACCTACGAGCAGTACTTC	CASSYNTYEQYF
TRBV5-6	NA	NA	TRBJ1-3	TGTGCCAGCAGCTCCCGTGGACACCTCCCAAGAAACACCATATATTTT	CASSSRGHLPRNTIYF
TRBV6-6	NA	NA	TRBJ2-7	TGTGCCAGCTCCGACCGGGGCTCAGGGAACTACGAGCAGTACTTC	CASSDRGSGNYEQYF
TRBV27	NA	NA	TRBJ1-1	TGTGCCAGCAGTTTTGTCGGCTCTGAAGCTTTCTTT	CASSFVGSEAFF
TRBV4-1	few	NA	TRBJ2-5	TGCGCCAGCAGCCAGATGAGCGGGTACCAAGAGACCCAGTACTTC	CASSQMSGYQETQYF
TRBV2	few	TRBD2	TRBJ2-1	TGTGCCAGCAGCTATAGCGGGGGGGATTGGAATGAGCAGTTCTTC	CASSYSGGDWNEQFF
TRBV19	NA	TRBD1	TRBJ1-2	TGTGCCAGCAGACCGGGACAGGGGAGCTATGGCTACACCTTC	CASRPGQGSYGYTF
TRBV27	NA	NA	TRBJ2-7	TGTGCCAGCAGTTCCACAGGAGCTCTCCCCTACGAGCAGTACTTC	CASSSTGALPYEQYF
TRBV12-5	NA	TRBD1	TRBJ2-7	TGTGCTAGTGGTTTGGGGGAGGTGGACAGGGCAGCCTACGAGCAGTACTTC	CASGLGEVDRAAYEQYF
TRBV11-1	NA	NA	TRBJ1-4	TGTGCCAGCAGTTCCGGGGAAAAACTGTTTTTT	CASSSGEKLFF
TRBV29-1	once	TRBD2	TRBJ2-1	TGCAGCGTTGATAACAGCGGGGGGCTGACCAATGAGCAGTTCTTC	CSVDNSGGLTNEQFF
TRBV5-8	many	NA	TRBJ1-5	TGTGCCAGCAGGCTGAGGGGAGATCAGCCCCAGCATTTT	CASRLRGDQPQHF
TRBV29-1	NA	TRBD2	TRBJ2-1	TGCAGCGTAGCACTAGCGGTCGAGCAGTTCTTC	CSVALAVEQFF
TRBV6-6	few	NA	TRBJ2-7	TGTGCCACCCTCAGAGGGGATGAAGGGAATTACGAGCAGTACTTC	CATLRGDEGNYEQYF
TRBV28	NA	TRBD1	TRBJ1-1	TGTGCCAGCAGTCTCGGCGTGACAGGGGGCTGGACTGAAGCTTTCTTT	CASSLGVTGGWTEAFF
TRBV5-4	large	TRBD1	TRBJ1-2	TGTGCCAGCAGCTCGGGGACAGGGGACTATGGCTACACCTTC	CASSSGTGDYGYTF
TRBV19	few	NA	TRBJ1-3	TGTGCCAGTAGTGGGCCTGGAAACACCATATATTTT	CASSGPGNTIYF
TRBV4-1	NA	TRBD1	TRBJ1-6	TGCGCCAGCAGCTTTACCCCGGACAGGACGTATTCACCCCTCCACTTT	CASSFTPDRTYSPLHF
TRBV9	NA	TRBD1	TRBJ2-7	TGTGCCAGCAGTTTCGGACAGGGCTACGAGCAGTACTTC	CASSFGQGYEQYF
TRBV4-2	NA	TRBD2	TRBJ2-1	TGTGCCAGCAGCCAAGCTAGCGGGGGGGCCTATGAGCAGTTCTTC	CASSQASGGAYEQFF
TRBV19	NA	NA	TRBJ2-4	TGTGCCAGCCTTACACCGCTAGCCAAAAACATTCAGTACTTC	CASLTPLAKNIQYF
TRBV30	NA	TRBD1	TRBJ2-7	TGTGCCTGGTGGGACAGGCTAACCTACGAGCAGTACTTC	CAWWDRLTYEQYF
TRBV7-6	NA	TRBD1	TRBJ1-1	TGTGCCAGCAGCCCCAGACAGGGGGTGAACACTGAAGCTTTCTTT	CASSPRQGVNTEAFF
TRBV7-2	NA	TRBD1	TRBJ1-2	TGTGCCAGCAGCTCCACAGGGGTCCGTAGTGGCTACACCTTC	CASSSTGVRSGYTF
TRBV5-1	NA	TRBD1	TRBJ1-2	TGCGCCAGCAGCTTGGCCGGGACAGGGCTTGGCTACACCTTC	CASSLAGTGLGYTF
TRBV15	NA	TRBD2	TRBJ2-2	TGTGCCACCAGCAGAGTTGGAGCGGGGGGGCACACCGGGGAGCTGTTTTTT	CATSRVGAGGHTGELFF
TRBV19	NA	TRBD1	TRBJ2-7	TGTGCCAGTAGTATCAAGGGACAGGGAAACTACGAGCAGTACTTC	CASSIKGQGNYEQYF
TRBV28	NA	TRBD2	TRBJ2-2	TGTGCCAGCAGTTTACTCGGGGGGGGCTATGCCGGGGAGCTGTTTTTT	CASSLLGGGYAGELFF
TRBV6-5	NA	NA	TRBJ1-1	TGTGCCAGCAGTTACGGTCAGAGTTCTGAAGCTTTCTTT	CASSYGQSSEAFF
TRBV27	few	NA	TRBJ2-2	TGTGCCAGCAGTTTAGCCAGGCCCGCCGGGGAGCTGTTTTTT	CASSLARPAGELFF